Following are 27 T cell receptor beta chains from one sample sequenced in a study of early T cells in non-severe SARS-CoV-2 infection. TCRdb fed the 5' RACE reads into MiXCR, producing one record per CDR3 protein. The sample shows tens of thousands of distinct CDR3 sequences, approximately 6% of them seen only once. Sequencing input: whole blood. All receptors derive from an adult who was a healthcare worker with PCR-confirmed SARS-CoV-2 infection or an uninfected control (not recorded which).

This clonotype was counted at least ten times. DNA for the CDR3: TGTGCCAGCAGTCCGACGACAGCGGGAGCTTTCTTT. Translation: CASSPTTAGAFF. This sequence joins TRBV28 and TRBJ1-1, with a weak D call TRBD1 (5 bases). Germline V gene lookup returns CDR1 MDHEN and CDR2 SYDVKM. This CDR3 spans 12 amino acids. V was trimmed by 5 bases and J by 10 bases, leaving 14 bases between them.

This clonotype was observed many times. V usage is TRBV18 and J usage is TRBJ2-5; D gene uncertain. Trimming took off 3 bases at V and 0 bases at J, with 11 bases between the two ends. The CDR3 runs 15 residues. Germline CDR1 and CDR2: KGHSH and LQKENI. CDR3 in amino acids: CASSPSNLDQETQYF. The DNA of the CDR3 is TGTGCCAGCTCACCTAGTAACTTGGACCAAGAGACCCAGTACTTC.

This clonotype was recorded at least ten times. The chain links TRBV6-5 to TRBJ2-1; possible D gene TRBD2, 6 bases. This CDR3 has 16 residues. Germline V lookup: CDR1 MNHEY, CDR2 SVGAGI. V lost 0 bases and J lost 4, with 13 bases in between. The CDR3: CASSYSEGGLYNEQFF. The DNA for the CDR3 is TGTGCCAGCAGTTACTCGGAGGGAGGACTATACAATGAGCAGTTCTTC.

At least ten counts were recorded for this clonotype. The chain has TRBV20-1 and TRBJ2-5; TRBD1 or TRBD2 may be the D gene (5 bases each). CDR3 length: 12 amino acids. V was shortened by 5 bases and J by 3 bases, with 10 bases between the two germline ends. Germline CDR1 and CDR2: DFQATT and SNEGSKA (reference sequence). CDR3 nucleotide sequence: TGCAGTGCTTCCGGGACCAAAGAGACCCAGTACTTC. It yields the protein CSASGTKETQYF.

This clonotype was seen many times. The rearrangement uses TRBV7-2 and TRBJ2-7; D gene unclear. The CDR3 consists of 15 residues. The germline V gene has CDR1 SGHTA and CDR2 FQGNSA. V was cut by 5 bases and J by 0 bases, with 14 bases left in between. CDR3 in amino acids: CASSLYLRSSYEQYF. The DNA of the CDR3 is TGTGCCAGCAGCCTGTATCTACGGAGCTCCTACGAGCAGTACTTC.

J is TRBJ2-2 and V is TRBV18; 7 positions match TRBD1. The CDR3 length is 15 residues. Germline CDR1 KGHSH, CDR2 LQKENI. The trim removed 2 bases at V and 0 bases at J, leaving 0 bases unmatched. The DNA of the CDR3 is TGTGCCAGCTCACCAGGACAGGCGAACACCGGGGAGCTGTTTTTT. It translates to CASSPGQANTGELFF. The whole variable domain, filled in from reference TRBV18 and TRBJ2-2, reads NAGVMQNPRHLVRRRGQEARLRCSPMKGHSHVYWYRQLPEEGLKFMVYLQKENIIDESGMPKERFSAEFPKEGPSILRIQQVVRGDSAAYFCASSPGQANTGELFFGEGSRLTVL.

In this sample, this clonotype turned up many times. The junction shows a germline mismatch at one end, possibly a read error. This chain links TRBV5-1 with TRBJ2-1; D not resolved. This CDR3 has 13 residues. Germline V gene data show CDR1 as SGHRS and CDR2 as YFSETQ. The CDR3 protein is CASSLGVGQTPGF. The DNA of the CDR3 is TGCGCCAGCAGCTTGGGGGTCGGGCAGACCCCGGGCTTC.

This clonotype occurred many times. The CDR3 loop reads CASSYDHIGTINTDTQYF. The CDR3 nucleotides read TGTGCCAGCAGTTACGACCACATAGGGACTATCAACACAGATACGCAGTATTTT. V usage is TRBV6-2 or TRBV6-3 and J usage is TRBJ2-3, with 7 bases aligning to TRBD2. This CDR3 contains 18 residues. The V segment lost 2 bases and the J segment 2 bases; nucleotides outside the gene matches: 13. From germline, CDR1 is MNHEY and CDR2 SVGEGT.

This clonotype occurred many times. The chain is built from TRBV3-1 and TRBJ2-7; 9 bases are shared with TRBD2. Germline V gene lookup returns CDR1 LGHDT and CDR2 YNNKEL (reference sequence). The trim removed 3 bases at V and 7 bases at J, leaving 7 bases unmatched. CDR3 length equals 14 residues. For the CDR3, the DNA is TGTGCCAGCAGCCATTCTAGCGGGACGTCTGAGCAGTACTTC. Translating gives CASSHSSGTSEQYF.

Ten or more counts support this clonotype. V gene TRBV4-1 combines with J gene TRBJ2-3; 10 bases fit TRBD2. Germline loops: CDR1 MGHRA, CDR2 YSYEKL. V gave up 1 base and J gave up 2 bases; unmatched junction bases: 9. The CDR3 contains 18 residues. The CDR3 protein is CASSQGPDLAGVTDTQYF. In DNA, the CDR3 is TGCGCCAGCAGCCAAGGCCCTGACCTAGCGGGAGTCACAGATACGCAGTATTTT.

This clonotype was observed at least ten times. The chain employs TRBV7-9 and TRBJ2-1, with D uncertain. The CDR3 has 13 residues. V lost 5 bases and J 6 bases, leaving 11 bases between the germline ends. Germline V gives CDR1 SEHNR, CDR2 FQNEAQ (reference sequence). The CDR3 DNA is TGTGCCAGCAGCCCCCGGGCCAGCAATGAGCAGTTCTTC. Its protein product is CASSPRASNEQFF. Full variable domain (outside the CDR3, taken from reference TRBV7-9 and TRBJ2-1): DTGVSQNPRHKITKRGQNVTFRCDPISEHNRLYWYRQTLGQGPEFLTYFQNEAQLEKSRLLSDRFSAERPKGSFSTLEIQRTEQGDSAMYLCASSPRASNEQFFGPGTRLTVL.

This clonotype was counted many times. This chain links TRBV20-1 with TRBJ2-7; tentatively, D is TRBD2 (6 bases). Germline values: CDR1 DFQATT, CDR2 SNEGSKA (reference sequence). Between the trimmed V and J ends, which lost 3 bases and 4 bases, there was a span of 31 bases. This CDR3 is built from 19 residues. CDR3 nucleotide sequence: TGCAGTGCTAGGGAACCTGGGAGTAGCGGAAGAAAGAACTTTTACGAGCAGTACTTC. This encodes CSAREPGSSGRKNFYEQYF.

The table lists this clonotype with a few counts. The V call is TRBV9, the J call TRBJ1-5, with D maybe TRBD1 (5 bases). Germline loops: CDR1 SGDLS, CDR2 YYNGEE. The CDR3 is made up of 14 amino acids. Trimming shortened V by 3 bases and J by 7 bases, and 14 bases separated the two germline ends. The CDR3 nucleotides are TGTGCCAGCAGCGGGGGGAGCGCATGGCAGCCCCAGCATTTT. Amino acids: CASSGGSAWQPQHF.

This clonotype has at least ten counts. The rearrangement uses TRBV20-1 and TRBJ2-1, with TRBD2 matching 11 bases. The ends lost 0 bases at V and 9 bases at J; junction bases unmatched: 7. Germline V CDR1 and CDR2: DFQATT, SNEGSKA (reference sequence). The CDR3 has 15 amino acids. This CDR3 is CSARDVDLAGGEQFF. Here the CDR3 DNA reads TGCAGTGCTAGAGATGTTGACCTAGCGGGGGGTGAGCAGTTCTTC.

This clonotype has at least ten counts. This chain joins TRBV12-3 or TRBV12-4 and TRBJ2-3; tentative D call: TRBD1 (6 bases). CDR3 length: 15 amino acids. Trimming took off 6 bases at V and 4 bases at J, with 17 bases between the two ends. CDR3 region: CASSSRGRRSDTQYF. The CDR3 DNA is TGTGCCAGCAGCTCCAGGGGCCGCCGATCAGATACGCAGTATTTT.

The sample holds many counts of this clonotype. This chain links TRBV24-1 with TRBJ1-1; D is undetermined. Trimming shortened V by 6 bases and J by 2 bases, and 9 bases separated the two germline ends. The CDR3 spans 13 residues. The V gene's germline CDR1 is KGHDR and CDR2 SFDVKD. The CDR3: CATSPAINTEAFF. The CDR3 DNA sequence: TGTGCCACCAGTCCCGCTATCAACACTGAAGCTTTCTTT.

This rearrangement joins TRBV30 to TRBJ1-1; D not resolved. Germline V CDR1 and CDR2: GTSNPN, SVGIG (reference sequence). The CDR3 is 13 residues long. Trimming took off 0 bases at V and 0 bases at J, with 5 bases between the two ends. The CDR3 reads CAWSVGLNTEAFF. The CDR3 DNA sequence: TGTGCCTGGAGTGTAGGATTGAACACTGAAGCTTTCTTT. Combining the CDR3 with reference TRBV30 and TRBJ1-1 gives the whole variable domain SQTIHQWPATLVQPVGSPLSLECTVEGTSNPNLYWYRQAAGRGLQLLFYSVGIGQISSEVPQNLSASRPQDRQFILSSKKLLLSDSGFYLCAWSVGLNTEAFFGQGTRLTVV.

This clonotype was seen at least ten times. J is TRBJ1-2 and V is TRBV6-5; D not resolved. V lost 5 bases and J 0 bases, leaving 13 bases between the germline ends. The CDR3 covers 15 residues. Germline assignment: CDR1 MNHEY and CDR2 SVGAGI. The CDR3 DNA is TGTGCCAGCAGTAGGACTGCCACCTCTAACTATGGCTACACCTTC. Its protein product is CASSRTATSNYGYTF.

This clonotype was seen at least ten times. The chain links TRBV12-3 or TRBV12-4 to TRBJ2-4; TRBD1 agrees at 9 bases. V was clipped by 6 bases and J by 8 bases; unmatched bases: 11. CDR3 size: 15 residues. CDR3 bases: TGTGCCAGCAGACAACAGGGGGCGGTAGGAGACATTCAGTACTTC. This sequence encodes CASRQQGAVGDIQYF.

This clonotype has just a few counts. The chain couples TRBV27 to TRBJ1-5; TRBD1 matches at 7 bases. After removal of 5 bases from V and 4 bases from J, the junction contained 5 bases not matched to a gene. From germline, CDR1 is MNHEY and CDR2 SMNVEV (reference sequence). The CDR3 runs to 14 residues. The CDR3 sequence: CASSPGTVNQPQHF. Here the CDR3 DNA reads TGTGCCAGCAGTCCGGGGACAGTTAATCAGCCCCAGCATTTT.

This clonotype was seen more than once but under ten times. The chain is built from TRBV20-1 and TRBJ2-3; 8 bases line up with TRBD2. CDR1 is DFQATT and CDR2 is SNEGSKA in the germline V gene (reference sequence). This CDR3 is built from 14 residues. Trimming removed 7 bases from V and 3 bases from J; junction bases left unmatched: 9. CDR3 in DNA: TGCAGTGGGCAACGGGAGGGCCGTACAGATACGCAGTATTTT. Its translation is CSGQREGRTDTQYF.

This clonotype has more than one count but fewer than ten. The J gene is TRBJ2-1, the V gene TRBV5-1; D is uncertain. CDR1 is SGHRS and CDR2 is YFSETQ in the germline V gene. Trimming stripped 2 bases from V and 6 bases from J, with 15 bases between. The CDR3 covers 15 residues. The CDR3 is CASSFVPSVGNEQFF. In DNA form, the CDR3 reads TGCGCCAGCAGCTTTGTCCCCTCGGTGGGCAATGAGCAGTTCTTC.

This clonotype was observed many times. The CDR3, as DNA: TGTGCCAGCAGCCGCAACGCGGGAGGGCCTATGAATGAGCAGTTCTTC. It yields the protein CASSRNAGGPMNEQFF. This chain joins TRBV6-2 or TRBV6-3 and TRBJ2-1; TRBD2 matches at 9 bases. Germline V CDR1 and CDR2: MNHEY, SVGEGT. V lost 6 bases, J lost 7 bases, and 13 bases stayed unmatched. The CDR3 length is 16 residues.

The sample holds many counts of this clonotype. The V gene is TRBV7-9, the J gene TRBJ1-5; D is possibly TRBD1 (6 bases). The germline V gene has CDR1 SEHNR and CDR2 FQNEAQ (reference sequence). The V and J ends lost 4 bases and 6 bases respectively, with 19 bases between them. This CDR3 has 16 residues. The CDR3 loop is CASSSSKQGAGQPQHF. CDR3 coding DNA: TGTGCCAGCAGCTCATCCAAACAGGGTGCTGGTCAGCCCCAGCATTTT.

This chain uses TRBV6-1 with TRBJ2-1; 12 bases match TRBD2. CDR1 is MNHNS and CDR2 is SASEGT in the germline V gene. Unmatched junction bases numbered 2, after V lost 6 bases and J lost 8 bases. This CDR3 has 13 residues. CDR3: CASRTSGSYEQFF. Here the CDR3 DNA reads TGTGCCAGCAGGACTAGCGGGAGTTATGAGCAGTTCTTC.

This clonotype was seen many times. The chain has TRBV3-1 and TRBJ2-5, with 7 bases lining up with TRBD1. V was clipped by 0 bases and J by 0 bases; unmatched bases: 7. Germline V gene sequence: CDR1 LGHDT, CDR2 YNNKEL (reference sequence). The CDR3 runs to 17 residues. DNA of the CDR3: TGTGCCAGCAGCCAAGATTCGGGGACAGACTACCAAGAGACCCAGTACTTC. Translation gives CASSQDSGTDYQETQYF.

This clonotype came up many times. The V and J genes are TRBV12-3 or TRBV12-4 and TRBJ1-5; 7 bases are a match to TRBD1. The CDR3 has 15 amino acids. J lost 5 bases, V lost 3 bases, and 7 bases had no gene match. The CDR3 reads CASSFQTGMDQPQHF. The DNA for the CDR3 is TGTGCCAGCAGTTTTCAGACAGGGATGGATCAGCCCCAGCATTTT.